This T cell receptor (beta chain) comes out of a study of human T cells and chemical hapten exposure. About the research overall: Small discrepancies in pooled library volume mainly accounted for the varying TCR yields per sample.

There are many counts of this clonotype. The library attached unique molecular identifiers to individual cDNA molecules. Methods used by the authors: TCR counts had a median of around 94,000 per sample and spanned 23,224 to 690,600. TCRdb fed the 5' RACE reads into MiXCR, producing one record per CDR3 protein. The V and J calls were determined by TCRdb, not by the authors. This table has 130,000 or so distinct CDR3 sequences, 3.5% to 5% appearing once. RNA extraction used unfractionated whole blood as the source of total RNA. This TCR derives from a female donor in good health.

DNA of the CDR3: TGTGCCAGCGGGCGGGACGGAATTAACTATGGCTACACCTTC. Protein sequence: CASGRDGINYGYTF. The chain carries TRBV6-5 and TRBJ1-2, with D tentatively TRBD1 (5 bases). The germline V and J ends were trimmed by 8 bases and 1 base, with 14 bases remaining between them. This CDR3 comprises 14 residues. Germline loops: CDR1 MNHEY, CDR2 SVGAGI.